The T cell receptor (beta chain) described here comes from a study of blood T cell repertoires in COVID-19. Study details: Some COVID-19 samples were acute and others convalescent; all came from the United States, Italy and Spain. PBMCs, B-cell-depleted T cells, or T cells provided the cDNA or gDNA that made up the material.

The germline V gene encodes CDR1 SGHRS and CDR2 YFSETQ. CDR3 size: 15 residues. The J segment lost 9 bases and the V segment lost 0 bases, leaving 2 bases of the junction unmatched. In the authors' methods: Estimation of nucleated cell counts relied on the amplification of reference gene primers. Only in-frame clones appear in the TCRdb table, and some are missing; sequencing was by immunoSEQ multiplex PCR. V and J calls and clone size are those listed in that table; D and trimming were worked out from the DNA. The profile shows about 500,000 clones, roughly 89% of them singletons. The chain uses TRBV5-1 and TRBJ1-6, with 11 nucleotides matching TRBD1. The source is a woman in her fifties or sixties with COVID-19, enrolled during active disease. The sequenced sample was peripheral blood. CDR3 nucleotides: TGCGCCAGCAGCTTGGAAGGGACAGGGGGTTCACCCCTCCACTTT. Residues: CASSLEGTGGSPLHF.